This TCR beta chain was found in a study of T cell responses to AZD1222 COVID-19 vaccine. As to this clone: Antigen specificity is unknown.

The CDR3 is 14 residues long. Germline loops: CDR1 MNHNY, CDR2 SVGAGI (reference sequence). J was trimmed by 1 base and V by 4 bases; bases with no gene match: 2. Sequencing used immunoSEQ multiplex PCR; TCRdb keeps in-frame clones, though not all of them. Among 98,000 or so clones listed, roughly 86% were seen once. Study-wide results and caveats: Targets within unmutated variant regions were reportedly found for nearly half of spike-specific TCRs. Only a handful of individuals given AZD1222 were seropositive at baseline.

The rearrangement links TRBV6-6 to TRBJ1-1, with 8 bases that match TRBD1. The material was peripheral blood, obtained 28 days after the second AZD1222 dose. This sequence originates from an adult who received the AZD1222 COVID-19 vaccine. The CDR3 spells CASSSTGANTEAFF. The CDR3 bases are TGTGCCAGCAGTTCGACAGGGGCGAACACTGAAGCTTTCTTT.